A single sample is the source of the 24 T cell receptor beta chains below, sequenced in a study of cytomegalovirus exposure and HLA in healthy donors. It was with 60 Vbeta and 13 Jbeta primers that the PCR ran. Assay used: immunoSEQ multiplex PCR; TCRdb lists only in-frame clones, some missing. The sample holds about 140,000 clones, around 73% seen once. The sample comprised PBMCs. The receptor set was obtained from a middle-aged woman in good health and CMV-seronegative.

The rearrangement joins TRBV28 to TRBJ2-1; D perhaps matches TRBD1 (6 bases). CDR3 size: 17 residues. Looked up from germline, CDR1 is MDHEN and CDR2 is SYDVKM. The V end lost 6 bases, the J end lost 4 bases, and 22 bases lay between the germline ends. For the CDR3, the DNA is TGTGCCAGCAGCCCCTTCCCGACAGGTCCGGTATACAATGAGCAGTTCTTC. Residues: CASSPFPTGPVYNEQFF.

This clone was observed a few times. V usage is TRBV7-2 and J usage is TRBJ2-2, with 12 bases aligning to TRBD2. Germline values: CDR1 SGHTA, CDR2 FQGNSA. CDR3 length: 16 residues. V lost 1 base to trimming and J lost 6 bases; unmatched junction nucleotides: 3. The CDR3 reads CASSLEASGGAGELFF. CDR3 nucleotide sequence: TGTGCCAGCAGCTTAGAAGCTAGCGGGGGGGCCGGGGAGCTGTTTTTT.

The rearrangement joins TRBV28 to TRBJ2-1; a weak D match, TRBD2 (5 bases). This CDR3 contains 12 residues. The germline CDR1 and CDR2 sequences are MDHEN and SYDVKM. V lost 4 bases and J lost 9, with 10 bases in between. CDR3: CASSSLVREQFF. The CDR3 nucleotides read TGTGCCAGCAGTTCACTAGTACGTGAGCAGTTCTTC.

The chain recombines TRBV11-2 with TRBJ1-4, with D uncertain. V was shortened by 5 bases and J by 12 bases, with 16 bases between the two germline ends. Germline CDR1 SGHAT, CDR2 FQNNGV. The CDR3 extends over 13 amino acids. DNA of the CDR3: TGTGCCAGCAGCCCAAATTCGGGGATCCAACTGTTTTTT. As protein: CASSPNSGIQLFF.

The chain has TRBV7-3 and TRBJ2-2; D may be TRBD2 (5 bases). Deletions cut 3 bases from V and 8 bases from J, with 13 bases between. From germline, CDR1 is SGHTA and CDR2 FQGTGA. The CDR3 has 14 residues. This CDR3 is CASSFGPGEGELFF. CDR3 nucleotide sequence: TGTGCCAGCAGCTTCGGGCCCGGGGAAGGGGAGCTGTTTTTT.

With regard to this clone: A junction end diverges from the germline sequence, so it may reflect a read error. The chain links TRBV7-9 to TRBJ2-1, with a weak D call TRBD2 (5 bases). This CDR3 is built from 13 residues. Germline CDR1 SEHNR, CDR2 FQNEAQ (reference sequence). The CDR3 DNA reads as TGTTCCAGCAGGAGGCGTACTGAGGGTGAGCAGTTCTTC. It translates to CSSRRRTEGEQFF.

This clone has only a few counts. The genes are TRBV6-1 and TRBJ1-1; TRBD1 matches at 7 bases. The CDR3 extends over 14 amino acids. Germline-derived CDR1 and CDR2 are MNHNS and SASEGT. J gave up 1 base and V 4 bases, and 3 bases lay outside the gene matches. CDR3: CASSVNRGNTEAFF. As DNA, the CDR3 is TGTGCCAGCAGTGTTAACAGGGGGAACACTGAAGCTTTCTTT.

The sample holds a few counts of this clone. V and J are TRBV7-9 and TRBJ1-1, with D unresolved. The V end lost 3 bases, the J end lost 3 bases, and 5 bases lay between the germline ends. This CDR3 is 12 amino acids long. Per germline, CDR1 SEHNR and CDR2 FQNEAQ (reference sequence). The CDR3 nucleotides read TGTGCCAGCAGCTTCGGGGACACTGAAGCTTTCTTT. It translates to CASSFGDTEAFF.

This chain links TRBV21-1 with TRBJ1-6; TRBD1, the D gene given by the table, was not confirmed from the DNA. TRBV21-1 represents a pseudogene. The CDR3 loop spans 14 amino acids. The CDR3 DNA is TGTGCCAGCAGCTGGGACAGTTATAATTCACCCCTCCACTTT. Translating it yields CASSWDSYNSPLHF.

The J gene is TRBJ2-1, the V gene TRBV2; a possible D gene is TRBD2 (5 bases). This CDR3 has 14 residues. Per the germline V gene, CDR1 is SNHLY and CDR2 is FYNNEI. The V gene lost 5 bases and the J gene lost 9 bases, with 17 bases spanning the gap. CDR3 residues: CASSSAIGGAEQFF. The CDR3 DNA is TGTGCCAGCAGTTCAGCAATAGGAGGCGCTGAGCAGTTCTTC.

This clone was counted once. This sample also contains other DNA sequences that code for the same CDR3. V is TRBV6-5 and J is TRBJ2-1; D is unresolved. Trimming removed 4 bases from V and 4 bases from J, with 2 bases in between. There are 11 residues in the CDR3. Germline assignment: CDR1 MNHEY and CDR2 SVGAGI. CDR3 loop: CASSLYNEQFF. The CDR3 region has the DNA TGTGCCAGCAGTTTATACAATGAGCAGTTCTTC.

The gene calls are TRBV28 and TRBJ2-6; no reliable D call. Germline CDR1 reads MDHEN; CDR2 reads SYDVKM. The V end lost 7 bases, the J end lost 0 bases, and 13 bases lay between the germline ends. The length of the CDR3 is 16 residues. The CDR3 DNA reads as TGTGCCAGCAATGAAGCGTCCTACTCTGGGGCCAACGTCCTGACTTTC. This codes for CASNEASYSGANVLTF.

V usage is TRBV5-5 and J usage is TRBJ1-3; possibly TRBD1 for D (5 bases). The V end lost 3 bases, the J end lost 2 bases, and 18 bases lay between the germline ends. CDR1 and CDR2 from the germline V gene are SGHKS and YYEKEE (reference sequence). The CDR3 runs to 17 residues. CDR3 in amino acids: CASSYQGLVPTGNTIYF. Here the CDR3 DNA reads TGTGCCAGCAGCTACCAGGGACTAGTCCCTACTGGAAACACCATATATTTT.

This clone turned up a few times. This chain joins TRBV28 and TRBJ1-3; D not certain. V was trimmed by 3 bases and J by 4 bases, leaving 13 bases between them. The CDR3 consists of 15 residues. In germline, CDR1 is MDHEN, CDR2 SYDVKM. This CDR3 is CASSFSGRSGNTIYF. The CDR3, as DNA: TGTGCCAGCAGTTTCTCCGGGAGGTCGGGAAACACCATATATTTT.

Concerning this clone: Other DNA sequences within the sample encode an identical CDR3. In nucleotides, the CDR3 is TGTGCCAGCAGCGTAGGGGGGCGAAGCTCCTACAATGAGCAGTTCTTC. Translating gives CASSVGGRSSYNEQFF. The chain combines TRBV9 with TRBJ2-1, with D possibly matching TRBD1 (6 bases). The V and J ends lost 0 bases and 0 bases respectively, with 10 bases between them. The CDR3 length is 16 residues. Per the germline V gene, CDR1 is SGDLS and CDR2 is YYNGEE. The full variable domain, rest sourced from reference TRBV9 and TRBJ2-1, is DSGVTQTPKHLITATGQRVTLRCSPRSGDLSVYWYQQSLDQGLQFLIQYYNGEERAKGNILERFSAQQFPDLHSELNLSSLELGDSALYFCASSVGGRSSYNEQFFGPGTRLTVL.

This clone turned up a few times. The chain recombines TRBV5-4 with TRBJ2-6; D is ambiguous. Trimming stripped 2 bases from V and 0 bases from J, with 3 bases between. The CDR3 is 14 residues long. Germline CDR1 is SGHNT and CDR2 is YYREEE (reference sequence). The CDR3 DNA follows: TGTGCCAGCAGCTTCAGCTCTGGGGCCAACGTCCTGACTTTC. It is translated as CASSFSSGANVLTF. The full variable domain, rest sourced from reference TRBV5-4 and TRBJ2-6, is ETGVTQSPTHLIKTRGQQVTLRCSSQSGHNTVSWYQQALGQGPQFIFQYYREEENGRGNFPPRFSGLQFPNYSSELNVNALELDDSALYLCASSFSSGANVLTFGAGSRLTVL.

The J gene is TRBJ1-2, the V gene TRBV27; TRBD1 matches 8 bases. J gave up 7 bases and V 8 bases, and 6 bases lay outside the gene matches. The germline CDR1 and CDR2 sequences are MNHEY and SMNVEV (reference sequence). The CDR3 length is 12 residues. CDR3 DNA: TGTGCCAGCGGTCAGGGGGCTGGTGGCTACACCTTC. This gives the protein CASGQGAGGYTF.

The chain is built from TRBV7-2 and TRBJ1-4; D unclear. Germline V CDR1 and CDR2: SGHTA, FQGNSA. The germline V and J ends were trimmed by 5 bases and 5 bases, with 12 bases remaining between them. The CDR3 is 14 amino acids. Here the CDR3 DNA reads TGTGCCAGCAGCGCATGGGGAGGGAATGAAAAACTGTTTTTT. As protein: CASSAWGGNEKLFF.

This clone turned up a few times. The rearrangement uses TRBV6-5 and TRBJ1-2, with 7 bases lining up with TRBD1. V was pared by 6 bases and J by 4 bases, with 5 bases of the junction left unmatched. Germline V gives CDR1 MNHEY, CDR2 SVGAGI. The CDR3 extends over 13 amino acids. The CDR3 DNA reads TGTGCCAGCAGCCGGGGACAGACCTATGGCTACACCTTC. As protein: CASSRGQTYGYTF.

This chain joins TRBV6-1 and TRBJ2-1; 7 nucleotides match TRBD2. V shed 2 bases, J shed 7 bases, and the junction held 20 bases outside the gene matches. Looked up from germline, CDR1 is MNHNS and CDR2 is SASEGT. CDR3 length: 19 amino acids. In nucleotides, the CDR3 is TGTGCCAGCAGTGAAACCCCTAGCGGACCCTCGTCGGGTTTGAATGAGCAGTTCTTC. This translates into CASSETPSGPSSGLNEQFF.

V and J are TRBV7-2 and TRBJ2-1, with D possibly TRBD2 on 6 matching bases. The V end was cut by 1 base, the J end by 4 bases, with 11 bases between. Germline lookup yields CDR1 SGHTA and CDR2 FQGNSA. The CDR3 sequence is 15 residues long. In DNA form, the CDR3 reads TGTGCCAGCAGCTTAGGCGGGGCTCTATACAATGAGCAGTTCTTC. Translating it yields CASSLGGALYNEQFF.

The CDR3 bases are TGTGCCAGCAGCTTAGTTGGCATGCAACCGAACACCGGGGAGCTGTTTTTT. Translating gives CASSLVGMQPNTGELFF. V and J are TRBV7-6 and TRBJ2-2; D unresolved. V gave up 1 base and J gave up 0 bases, with 12 bases separating them. The CDR3 is made up of 17 amino acids. Germline CDR1 SGHVS, CDR2 FNYEAQ.

The J gene is TRBJ1-6, the V gene TRBV10-1; no clear D. V lost 6 bases and J 5 bases, leaving 20 bases between the germline ends. CDR1 and CDR2 from the germline V gene are WNHNN and SYGVQD (reference sequence). This CDR3 has 17 amino acids. The CDR3 sequence is CASSPEIGSFNNSPLHF. The CDR3 DNA reads as TGCGCCAGCAGCCCGGAGATTGGTTCGTTTAATAATTCACCCCTCCACTTT.

V gene TRBV27 combines with J gene TRBJ2-3, with 14 bases that match TRBD2. The CDR3 is made up of 17 amino acids. V gave up 8 bases and J gave up 2 bases; unmatched junction bases: 9. Germline V lookup: CDR1 MNHEY, CDR2 SMNVEV (reference sequence). CDR3 amino acids: CASGTGLAGGPTDTQYF. CDR3 nucleotide sequence: TGTGCCAGCGGTACTGGACTAGCGGGGGGACCCACAGATACGCAGTATTTT.